This T cell receptor beta chain was sequenced during a study of response to subunit inactivated influenza vaccine. Study-level findings and limits: The authors suggested that few new T cells are recruited per seasonal influenza vaccination.

CDR3 size: 14 residues. Germline V CDR1 and CDR2: LGHNA, YNFKEQ. Trimming cost V 0 bases and J 5 bases, with 8 bases left between them. One entry per CDR3 protein, called by TCRdb with MiXCR from the RT-PCR reads. Here the sample spans about 650,000 distinct CDR3 sequences, about 15% being singletons. With regard to this clonotype: The antigen is unknown.

Sequences were derived from PBMCs from blood, sampled 14 to 15 days before vaccination. The chain recombines TRBV4-2 with TRBJ2-1; D is undetermined. This sequence was found in a man aged 50-59 years who received an inactivated influenza vaccine. The DNA of the CDR3 is TGTGCCAGCAGCCAAGATGGCGCCCACAATGAGCAGTTCTTC. As protein: CASSQDGAHNEQFF.